The 6 T cell receptor beta chains presented below share a single source sample, sequenced in a study of T cells in Graves' hyperthyroidism and ophthalmopathy. RNA transcripts yielded amplified TCR beta CDR3 regions. When the TCR CDR3 underwent first-round RT-PCR, the HTBI primer set was used. TCRdb ran MiXCR on the multiplex PCR reads and lists one entry per CDR3 protein. The sample lists 250,000 to 300,000 distinct CDR3 sequences, less than 20% occurring once. The sample consisted of blood. Receptor source: a man aged 45-65 years with Graves' ophthalmopathy.

The chain links TRBV28 to TRBJ1-6; TRBD1 is a possible D gene (6 bases). This CDR3 region has 15 residues. CDR1 is MDHEN and CDR2 is SYDVKM in the germline V gene. The V end was cut by 5 bases, the J end by 4 bases, with 12 bases between. CDR3 DNA sequence: TGTGCCAGCAGTGCAACAGGACAGTATAATTCACCCCTCCACTTT. Translating it yields CASSATGQYNSPLHF.

The gene calls are TRBV20-1 and TRBJ1-5; 7 bases agree with TRBD1. The CDR3 is 15 amino acids. V shed 5 bases, J shed 1 base, and the junction held 8 bases outside the gene matches. Looked up from germline, CDR1 is DFQATT and CDR2 is SNEGSKA (reference sequence). Here the CDR3 reads CSAGRQGSSNQPQHF. In nucleotides, the CDR3 is TGCAGTGCTGGCCGACAGGGTTCGAGCAATCAGCCCCAGCATTTT.

The J gene is TRBJ2-2, the V gene TRBV12-3 or TRBV12-4; TRBD2 agrees at 10 bases. The CDR3 has 18 amino acids. J gave up 4 bases and V 5 bases, and 13 bases lay outside the gene matches. CDR3 bases: TGTGCCAGCAGTACACCAAGAGGGGCTAGCGGGAGCACCGGGGAGCTGTTTTTT. Amino acid sequence: CASSTPRGASGSTGELFF.

This clonotype was found a few times. The gene calls are TRBV7-3 and TRBJ2-7; the D gene is possibly TRBD1 (5 bases). Germline CDR1 is SGHTA and CDR2 is FQGTGA. The CDR3 totals 12 residues. Trimming pared 4 bases from V and 6 bases from J, leaving 10 bases between. The CDR3 reads CASSSSQGEQYF. The CDR3 bases are TGTGCCAGCAGCTCCTCCCAGGGCGAGCAGTACTTC.

This chain links TRBV6-5 with TRBJ2-7; D may be TRBD1 (7 bases). V was shortened by 2 bases and J by 0 bases, with 17 bases between the two germline ends. The CDR3 has 17 amino acids. Per the germline V gene, CDR1 is MNHEY and CDR2 is SVGAGI. The CDR3 DNA is TGTGCCAGCAGTTACGGGAGGAGACAGGGAAGCTCCTACGAGCAGTACTTC. It translates to CASSYGRRQGSSYEQYF.

This rearrangement joins TRBV7-3 to TRBJ2-2, with D perhaps TRBD1 (5 bases). Germline lookup yields CDR1 SGHTA and CDR2 FQGTGA. Trimming stripped 5 bases from V and 5 bases from J, with 12 bases between. The CDR3 length is 14 residues. The CDR3 spells CASSPGHITGELFF. The DNA of the CDR3 is TGTGCCAGCAGCCCAGGGCATATAACCGGGGAGCTGTTTTTT. Full variable domain (missing parts from reference TRBV7-3 and TRBJ2-2): GAGVSQTPSNKVTEKGKYVELRCDPISGHTALYWYRQSLGQGPEFLIYFQGTGAADDSGLPNDRFFAVRPEGSVSTLKIQRTERGDSAVYLCASSPGHITGELFFGEGSRLTVL.